This note documents a single T cell receptor beta chain sequence. Its cognate antigen is unknown. The sample has other DNA sequences that encode this CDR3 too. The entry originates in a study of cytomegalovirus exposure and HLA in healthy donors. Study-wide background: Findings of an earlier analysis included about 100 million unique TCR beta sequences from some 200 million T cells. Study outcomes and limitations: Later analysis associated a missense DCLRE1C variant with TCR beta V- and J-gene trimming.

The PCR employed 60 Vbeta primers together with 13 Jbeta primers. Method: immunoSEQ multiplex PCR; TCRdb's copy keeps in-frame clones and lacks some. The sample carries tens of thousands of clones, 55% to 75% recorded once. This CDR3 spans 14 amino acids. Trimming shortened V by 2 bases and J by 0 bases, and 5 bases separated the two germline ends. Germline-derived CDR1 and CDR2 are SGDLS and YYNGEE. The TCR originated in a man over 45 in good health and CMV-seropositive. The chain couples TRBV9 to TRBJ1-4, with D possibly TRBD1 on 5 matching bases. Sequencing was performed on PBMCs. CDR3 protein: CASSVTATNEKLFF. CDR3 in DNA: TGTGCCAGCAGCGTGACAGCAACTAATGAAAAACTGTTTTTT.